These 24 T cell receptor beta chains were sequenced from one sample in a study of cytomegalovirus exposure and HLA in healthy donors. Profiling relied on immunoSEQ multiplex PCR, and the TCRdb table lists in-frame clones only, not all of them. The data hold more than 90,000 clones, with approximately 88% observed a single time. Material: PBMCs. These receptors originate from a man between 18 and 29 years old in good health and CMV-seronegative.

The gene calls are TRBV13 and TRBJ2-1; tentatively, D is TRBD2 (5 bases). Trimming took 5 bases from V and 0 from J, leaving 14 bases between them. Germline values: CDR1 PRHDT, CDR2 FYEKMQ (reference sequence). CDR3 size: 16 residues. The CDR3 loop is CASSHNRGSSYNEQFF. The CDR3 DNA sequence: TGTGCCAGCAGCCACAATCGTGGGAGCTCCTACAATGAGCAGTTCTTC. The full variable domain, with the rest looked up from reference TRBV13 and TRBJ2-1, is AAGVIQSPRHLIKEKRETATLKCYPIPRHDTVYWYQQGPGQDPQFLISFYEKMQSDKGSIPDRFSAQQFSDYHSELNMSSLELGDSALYFCASSHNRGSSYNEQFFGPGTRLTVL.

DNA for the CDR3: TGTGCCAGCAGCTCAGGACTACTAGCGGGAGTCGAGCAGTTCTTC. This gives the protein CASSSGLLAGVEQFF. The rearrangement links TRBV11-3 to TRBJ2-1; the match to TRBD2 covers 11 bases. The CDR3 has 15 amino acids. CDR1 is SGHNT and CDR2 is YENEEA in the germline V gene. After removal of 4 bases from V and 10 bases from J, the junction contained 9 bases not matched to a gene.

CDR3 region: CASSFMGATDTQYF. The CDR3 DNA is TGTGCCAGCAGTTTCATGGGGGCGACAGATACGCAGTATTTT. V usage is TRBV28 and J usage is TRBJ2-3, with a tentative D call TRBD1 (6 bases). Trimming stripped 3 bases from V and 3 bases from J, with 10 bases between. Germline CDR1 is MDHEN and CDR2 is SYDVKM. CDR3 length equals 14 residues.

This chain joins TRBV28 and TRBJ2-1; 11 bases match TRBD2. Germline V gives CDR1 MDHEN, CDR2 SYDVKM. This CDR3 has 15 amino acids. J lost 4 bases, V lost 6 bases, and 5 bases had no gene match. CDR3 sequence reads: CASRLTSGGYNEQFF. DNA of the CDR3: TGTGCCAGCAGATTAACTAGCGGGGGATACAATGAGCAGTTCTTC.

The chain links TRBV18 to TRBJ2-7, with 7 bases lining up with TRBD1. Trimming cost V 4 bases and J 4 bases; bases outside gene matches: 7. From germline, CDR1 is KGHSH and CDR2 LQKENI. The CDR3 runs 14 residues. CDR3 loop: CASSLDRVYYEQYF. In nucleotides, the CDR3 is TGTGCCAGCTCACTTGACAGGGTCTATTACGAGCAGTACTTC. Looking up the rest from reference TRBV18 and TRBJ2-7 gives the full variable domain: NAGVMQNPRHLVRRRGQEARLRCSPMKGHSHVYWYRQLPEEGLKFMVYLQKENIIDESGMPKERFSAEFPKEGPSILRIQQVVRGDSAAYFCASSLDRVYYEQYFGPGTRLTVT.

The rearrangement links TRBV6-5 to TRBJ1-1, with 7 nucleotides matching TRBD1. The CDR3 has 14 amino acids. CDR1 MNHEY and CDR2 SVGAGI come from the germline V gene. The trim removed 2 bases at V and 4 bases at J, leaving 4 bases unmatched. The CDR3 spells CASSYGQVATEAFF. CDR3 DNA sequence: TGTGCCAGCAGTTACGGACAGGTGGCCACTGAAGCTTTCTTT.

The chain employs TRBV4-1 and TRBJ2-1; 14 bases match TRBD2. Germline V gene lookup returns CDR1 MGHRA and CDR2 YSYEKL. V shed 4 bases and J 6 bases; nucleotides not matched to a gene: 8. This CDR3 comprises 17 residues. This chain's CDR3 is CASSLNAGTSGSNEQFF. The CDR3 nucleotides are TGCGCCAGCAGCCTCAACGCCGGGACTAGCGGGAGCAATGAGCAGTTCTTC.

This chain joins TRBV5-1 and TRBJ2-5, with 9 positions matching TRBD1. CDR1 SGHRS and CDR2 YFSETQ come from the germline V gene. The V and J ends lost 4 bases and 5 bases, in that order; junction bases with no gene match: 6. The length of the CDR3 is 14 residues. The CDR3 bases are TGCGCCAGCAGCCCAGAGGGGACAGGGGAGACCCAGTACTTC. Translating gives CASSPEGTGETQYF. Combining the CDR3 with reference TRBV5-1 and TRBJ2-5 gives the whole variable domain KAGVTQTPRYLIKTRGQQVTLSCSPISGHRSVSWYQQTPGQGLQFLFEYFSETQRNKGNFPGRFSGRQFSNSRSEMNVSTLELGDSALYLCASSPEGTGETQYFGPGTRLLVL.

The chain couples TRBV15 to TRBJ1-4, with a possible D match to TRBD1 (5 bases). Deletions cut 2 bases from V and 7 bases from J, with 14 bases between. The CDR3 runs 15 residues. CDR1 is LNHNV and CDR2 is YYDKDF in the germline V gene (reference sequence). The CDR3 nucleotides are TGTGCCACCAGCAGAACCCAGGGAGGAGTTGAAAAACTGTTTTTT. It encodes CATSRTQGGVEKLFF.

The table lists this clone with a few counts. The chain employs TRBV9 and TRBJ1-5, with 9 positions matching TRBD1. Per the germline V gene, CDR1 is SGDLS and CDR2 is YYNGEE. Trimming cost V 7 bases and J 8 bases; bases outside gene matches: 10. The CDR3 consists of 14 residues. In nucleotides, the CDR3 is TGTGCCAGCGGAACCGGGACAGGGATTGAGCCCCAGCATTTT. Translated: CASGTGTGIEPQHF.

The rearrangement uses TRBV11-3 and TRBJ2-7, with 8 bases identical to TRBD2. Losses at the gene ends were 1 base for V and 1 base for J; bases not matched to a gene: 3. The CDR3 has 15 amino acids. From germline, CDR1 is SGHNT and CDR2 YENEEA. The CDR3 loop is CASSLVIAGSYEQYF. CDR3 DNA: TGTGCCAGCAGCTTAGTTATAGCGGGATCCTACGAGCAGTACTTC.

This sequence joins TRBV7-9 and TRBJ1-2; D is possibly TRBD1 (6 bases). V lost 0 bases, J lost 5 bases, and 22 bases lay in between. Germline V lookup: CDR1 SEHNR, CDR2 FQNEAQ (reference sequence). This CDR3 comprises 18 residues. In DNA, the CDR3 is TGTGCCAGCAGCTTAGCGGGGGCAGGGACGTGGCAGCAATATGGCTACACCTTC. Protein product: CASSLAGAGTWQQYGYTF.

This chain connects TRBV27 to TRBJ1-2, with D tentatively TRBD1 (6 bases). The CDR3 spans 17 residues. Germline assignment: CDR1 MNHEY and CDR2 SMNVEV (reference sequence). V was pared by 0 bases and J by 8 bases, with 22 bases between. In nucleotides, the CDR3 is TGTGCCAGCAGTTTATCGAGGGGGTTAGAGGTGGGGGCGGGCTACACCTTC. It yields the protein CASSLSRGLEVGAGYTF.

The rearrangement uses TRBV11-3 and TRBJ2-2; D might be TRBD1 (6 bases). Looked up from germline, CDR1 is SGHNT and CDR2 is YENEEA. V lost 1 base and J 0 bases, leaving 15 bases between the germline ends. The CDR3 contains 18 residues. The chain's CDR3 is CASSLGRRDTPNTGELFF. For the CDR3, the DNA is TGTGCCAGCAGCTTAGGTAGAAGGGACACCCCGAACACCGGGGAGCTGTTTTTT.

The chain recombines TRBV6-5 with TRBJ2-1; no firm D call. V was trimmed by 6 bases and J by 5 bases, leaving 8 bases between them. The CDR3 totals 12 residues. The germline V gene has CDR1 MNHEY and CDR2 SVGAGI. CDR3 DNA: TGTGCCAGCAGCCCTAGTAACAATGAGCAGTTCTTC. This codes for CASSPSNNEQFF.

The chain employs TRBV6-5 and TRBJ2-2; 8 positions agree with TRBD1. This CDR3 has 15 amino acids. V lost 5 bases, J lost 4 bases, and 6 bases stayed unmatched. The germline gives CDR1 MNHEY, CDR2 SVGAGI. DNA for the CDR3: TGTGCCAGCAGTACGGACAGGGAGTTCACCGGGGAGCTGTTTTTT. This codes for CASSTDREFTGELFF.

This chain links TRBV28 with TRBJ2-3, with D possibly matching TRBD1 (5 bases). Trimming took 1 base from V and 2 from J, leaving 19 bases between them. CDR1 and CDR2 from the germline V gene are MDHEN and SYDVKM. The CDR3 loop spans 18 amino acids. CDR3: CASSLFQGTREFTDTQYF. CDR3 DNA sequence: TGTGCCAGCAGTTTATTTCAGGGTACGAGAGAATTCACAGATACGCAGTATTTT.

This clone was seen only once. This rearrangement joins TRBV7-8 to TRBJ1-1; D may be TRBD1 (5 bases). Germline V gene sequence: CDR1 SGHVS, CDR2 FQNEAQ. The V gene lost 1 base and the J gene lost 0 bases, with 15 bases spanning the gap. This CDR3 region has 17 residues. CDR3 sequence: CASSLGGGYGMNTEAFF. The CDR3 DNA is TGTGCCAGCAGCTTAGGCGGGGGATACGGGATGAACACTGAAGCTTTCTTT.

This chain connects TRBV15 to TRBJ2-2; TRBD2 might be the D (5 bases). V was shortened by 3 bases and J by 3 bases, with 8 bases between the two germline ends. Germline V gene sequence: CDR1 LNHNV, CDR2 YYDKDF (reference sequence). The CDR3 sequence is 14 residues long. The CDR3 sequence is CATSSNGDTGELFF. Written as DNA, the CDR3 is TGTGCCACCAGCAGTAACGGGGACACCGGGGAGCTGTTTTTT.

V is TRBV19 and J is TRBJ1-2; TRBD1 aligns across 7 bases. V dropped 6 bases and J dropped 8; count of bases not matched to a gene: 6. Germline lookup yields CDR1 LNHDA and CDR2 SQIVND (reference sequence). The CDR3 has 12 amino acids. CDR3 bases: TGTGCCAGTAGGGGGACAGTCGGCGGCTACACCTTC. Translation gives CASRGTVGGYTF.

The rearrangement joins TRBV27 to TRBJ2-1, with D perhaps TRBD2 (6 bases). There are 16 residues in the CDR3. Germline V lookup: CDR1 MNHEY, CDR2 SMNVEV (reference sequence). Trimming stripped 6 bases from V and 2 bases from J, with 17 bases between. The CDR3 DNA follows: TGTGCCAGCAGCGGCGTCGCGGGGAGTCCCTACAATGAGCAGTTCTTC. This encodes CASSGVAGSPYNEQFF.

This clone was observed once. The gene calls are TRBV5-1 and TRBJ2-1; TRBD2 agrees at 11 bases. The CDR3 is 16 residues long. The V gene end was trimmed by 2 bases and the J gene end by 7 bases; junction bases not matched to a gene: 8. Germline V gene sequence: CDR1 SGHRS, CDR2 YFSETQ. CDR3 protein: CASSLTGTSGLNEQFF. In DNA, the CDR3 is TGCGCCAGCAGCTTAACCGGGACTAGCGGCCTAAATGAGCAGTTCTTC. The entire variable domain, with the rest obtained from reference TRBV5-1 and TRBJ2-1, is as follows: KAGVTQTPRYLIKTRGQQVTLSCSPISGHRSVSWYQQTPGQGLQFLFEYFSETQRNKGNFPGRFSGRQFSNSRSEMNVSTLELGDSALYLCASSLTGTSGLNEQFFGPGTRLTVL.

The genes are TRBV9 and TRBJ1-1, with 7 bases matching TRBD1. This CDR3 has 15 amino acids. Trimming at V came to 0 bases and at J to 1 base, leaving 3 bases not matched to a gene. CDR1 is SGDLS, CDR2 YYNGEE, per germline. In DNA form, the CDR3 reads TGTGCCAGCAGCGTAGACCCAGGGGGGAACACTGAAGCTTTCTTT. Amino acid sequence: CASSVDPGGNTEAFF.

V usage is TRBV4-3 and J usage is TRBJ2-2; the match to TRBD1 covers 8 bases. The germline gives CDR1 LGHNA, CDR2 YSLEER. The V and J ends lost 0 bases and 7 bases, in that order; junction bases with no gene match: 4. CDR3 length: 15 residues. The CDR3, as DNA: TGCGCCAGCAGCCAAGAGTCAGGGGGCATCGGGGAGCTGTTTTTT. It specifies CASSQESGGIGELFF.